This TCR beta chain was identified in a study of T cells in Graves' hyperthyroidism and ophthalmopathy. RNA transcripts yielded amplified TCR beta CDR3 regions. The TCR CDR3 first-round RT-PCR relied on the HTBI primer set. MiXCR, run by TCRdb on the multiplex PCR reads, gives a single entry per CDR3 protein. The sample contains about 840,000 distinct CDR3 sequences, roughly 40% of which appear only once. Only a few counts were recorded for this clonotype. There are 15 residues in the CDR3. V gave up 0 bases and J gave up 2 bases, with 11 bases separating them. Germline V gives CDR1 SGHRS, CDR2 YFSETQ. Uncontrolled infection, other autoimmune disease, pregnancy or lactation led to exclusion. Fresh peripheral blood, under 13 ml, yielded the PBMCs.

The source material was blood. The chain carries TRBV5-1 and TRBJ1-1; tentatively, D is TRBD1 (5 bases). This TCR came from a man between 18 and 35 years old with Graves' hyperthyroidism. This CDR3 is CASSLASGTNTEAFF. CDR3 nucleotides: TGCGCCAGCAGCTTGGCGTCGGGGACCAACACTGAAGCTTTCTTT.